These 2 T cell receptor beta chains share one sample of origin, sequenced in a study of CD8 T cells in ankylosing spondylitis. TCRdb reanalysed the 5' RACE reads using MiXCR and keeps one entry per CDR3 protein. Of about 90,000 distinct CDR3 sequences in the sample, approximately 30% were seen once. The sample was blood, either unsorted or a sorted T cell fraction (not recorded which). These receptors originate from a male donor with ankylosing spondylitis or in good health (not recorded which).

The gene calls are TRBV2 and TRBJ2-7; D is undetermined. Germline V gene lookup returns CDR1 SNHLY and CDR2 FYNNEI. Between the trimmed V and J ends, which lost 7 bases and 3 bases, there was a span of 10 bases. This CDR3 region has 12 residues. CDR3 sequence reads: CASMIGDYEQYV. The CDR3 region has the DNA TGTGCCAGCATGATCGGAGACTACGAGCAGTACGTC.

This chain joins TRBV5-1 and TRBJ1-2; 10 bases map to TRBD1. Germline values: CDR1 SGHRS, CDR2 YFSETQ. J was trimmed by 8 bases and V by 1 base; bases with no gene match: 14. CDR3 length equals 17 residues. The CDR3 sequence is CASSLSGTGEILDGYTF. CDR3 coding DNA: TGCGCCAGCAGCTTGTCCGGGACAGGGGAGATTTTAGACGGCTACACCTTC.